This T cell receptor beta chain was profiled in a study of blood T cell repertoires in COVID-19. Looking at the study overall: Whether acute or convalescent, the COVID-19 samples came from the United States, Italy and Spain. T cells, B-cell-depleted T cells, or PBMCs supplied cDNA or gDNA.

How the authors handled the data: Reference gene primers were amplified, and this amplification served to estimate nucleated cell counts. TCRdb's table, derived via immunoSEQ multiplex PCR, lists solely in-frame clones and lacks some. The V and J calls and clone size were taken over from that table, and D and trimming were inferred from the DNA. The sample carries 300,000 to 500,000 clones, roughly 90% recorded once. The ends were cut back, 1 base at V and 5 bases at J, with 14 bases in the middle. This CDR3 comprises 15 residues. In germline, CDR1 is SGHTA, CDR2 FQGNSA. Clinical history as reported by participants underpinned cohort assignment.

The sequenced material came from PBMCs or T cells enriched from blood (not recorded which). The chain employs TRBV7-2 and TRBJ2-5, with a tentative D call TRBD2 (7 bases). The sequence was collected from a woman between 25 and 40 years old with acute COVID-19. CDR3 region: CASSLGSGGRETQYF. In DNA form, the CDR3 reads TGTGCCAGCAGCTTAGGTTCCGGGGGGCGGGAGACCCAGTACTTC. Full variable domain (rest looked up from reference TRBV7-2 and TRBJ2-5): GAGVSQSPSNKVTEKGKDVELRCDPISGHTALYWYRQSLGQGLEFLIYFQGNSAPDKSGLPSDRFSAERTGGSVSTLTIQRTQQEDSAVYLCASSLGSGGRETQYFGPGTRLLVL.